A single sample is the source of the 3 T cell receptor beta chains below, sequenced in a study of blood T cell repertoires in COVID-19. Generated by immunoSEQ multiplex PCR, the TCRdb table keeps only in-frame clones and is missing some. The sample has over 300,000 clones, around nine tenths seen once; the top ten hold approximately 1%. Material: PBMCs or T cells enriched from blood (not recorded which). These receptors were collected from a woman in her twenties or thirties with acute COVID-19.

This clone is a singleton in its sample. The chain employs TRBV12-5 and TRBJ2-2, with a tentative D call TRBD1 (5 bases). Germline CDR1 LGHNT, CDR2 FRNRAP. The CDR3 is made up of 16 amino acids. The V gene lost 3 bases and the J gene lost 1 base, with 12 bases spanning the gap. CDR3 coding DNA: TGTGCTAGTGGTTTAGTAGCAGGGTTGAACACCGGGGAGCTGTTTTTT. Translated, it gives CASGLVAGLNTGELFF.

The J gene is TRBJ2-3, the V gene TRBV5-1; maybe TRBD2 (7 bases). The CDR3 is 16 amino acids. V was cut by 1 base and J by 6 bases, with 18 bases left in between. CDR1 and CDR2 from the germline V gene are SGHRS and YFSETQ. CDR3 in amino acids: CASSLKPRGEGDTQYF. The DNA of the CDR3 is TGCGCCAGCAGCTTGAAACCTAGGGGGGAGGGGGATACGCAGTATTTT.

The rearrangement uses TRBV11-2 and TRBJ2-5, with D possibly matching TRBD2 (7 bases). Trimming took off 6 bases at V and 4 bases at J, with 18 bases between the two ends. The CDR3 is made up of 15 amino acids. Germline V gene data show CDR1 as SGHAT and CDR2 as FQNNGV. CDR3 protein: CASRDPGGAGETQYF. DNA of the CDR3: TGTGCCAGCAGGGACCCGGGGGGCGCGGGAGAGACCCAGTACTTC.